This TCR beta chain was obtained from a study of T-cell memory formation after mild COVID-19. Across the study: Largely, TCR clusters stayed within a single donor.

5'RACE with constant-segment primers yielded barcoded, UMI-tagged TCR alpha and TCR beta cDNA libraries. Each CDR3 protein is one row after TCRdb ran MiXCR on the 5' RACE reads. There are about 540,000 distinct CDR3 sequences in the sample; around 20% occur only once, and under 15% lies in the top ten. The CDR3 contains 16 residues. Losses at the gene ends were 3 bases for V and 7 bases for J; bases not matched to a gene: 12. Germline V gene sequence: CDR1 LGHNA, CDR2 YNFKEQ. In its sample, this clonotype was seen a few times. The sample consisted of PBMCs or a T cell subset sorted from them (not recorded which). The chain uses TRBV4-2 and TRBJ2-7, with 10 bases fitting TRBD1. This TCR was recovered from an adult woman who had mild COVID-19 (a few samples of this study predate the infection). Cell type and time point are not known. Here the CDR3 DNA reads TGTGCCAGCAGCCACAGTTTGGGACAGGGGTCTTTAGAGCAGTACTTC. This gives the protein CASSHSLGQGSLEQYF.